Reported below is one T cell receptor (beta chain). Its antigen specificity is not known. A junction end diverges from the germline sequence, so it may reflect a read error. Via the germline V gene, CDR1 is SGHAT and CDR2 FQNNGV. Including cysteine and phenylalanine, the CDR3 has 17 amino acids. Only CDR3 DNA is held: 51 bases, read in frame from base 1. The data belong to a study of tumor and adjacent non-tumor tissue in lung cancer (dated by TCRdb to the late 2010s). In terms of the full investigation: The cohort included roughly 11 adenocarcinoma, a couple of squamous cell carcinoma and 1 small cell lung cancer patients. The approximately 15 patients were aged about 30 to 80 years, included about 10 men and 5 women, and had TNM stage I to III disease. Sequencing produced some 130,000,000 productive TCRbeta reads in total, an average of approximately 4.2 million reads per sample. The study compared bulk TCRbeta repertoires between lung tumor tissue and matched distant non-tumor lung tissue from over 13 lung cancer patients. TCRbeta CDR3 sequencing was performed on under 35 paired specimens, with one tumor sample and one normal lung sample collected per patient.

Bulk unsorted tissue served as the source for RNA extraction, and RNA quality was assessed using a NanoDrop ND-1000 and an Agilent 2100. Donors were newly diagnosed lung cancer patients admitted for thoracic surgery in China between August and November 2014, without prior chemotherapy. The study excluded patients who had received radiotherapy or chemotherapy before or who had another cancer at the same time. Surgical tissue pieces of roughly 1-2.2 cm3 were preserved in RNAlater solution and were kept at -80 degrees C until use. Results and caveats for the whole study, not just this receptor: With only 15 patients in the cohort, the authors noted that larger samples and more detailed clinical data are needed. TCR diversity (inverse Simpson) was significantly higher in tumor than in normal lung tissue (roughly 430 vs 170, P = 0.0075, Mann-Whitney U test). Significantly higher TCR diversity was found in younger patients, and higher tumor TCR diversity was associated with shorter overall and disease-free survival. Peripheral blood was not sequenced, so blood TCRbeta repertoires in these lung cancer patients were not examined. The methods do not name the sequencing platform or mention unique molecular identifiers. The top 100 clones accounted for a significantly larger cumulative portion of the repertoire in normal lung than in tumor tissue.

The library was made by multiplex PCR. The sequencer was an Illumina HiSeq 2500. TCRbeta libraries were constructed through three rounds of nested PCR with primers (Table S4) according to protocols adapted from ARM-PCR. Before sequencing, PCR products of 200-500 bp were cut from the gel and purified using the QIAquick gel extraction kit. The study's own analysis went as follows. Trimmomatic was used to clean the reads, FLASH merged the cleaned reads into complete CDR3 sequences, and MiTCR assigned the sequences to V(D)J germline segments. Clonal diversity was calculated as the inverse Simpson's index using VDJtools. In-frame sequences lacking a premature stop codon were counted as productive reads. TCRdb applied fastp at Q25 and MiXCR to the public reads, then kept only in-frame beta chains. Each entry merges the rows of one CDR3 protein and shows their most common DNA and genes. TCRdb assigned the V and J calls; the authors' analysis was not used. Within this sample are approximately 90,000 distinct CDR3 sequences, with roughly three fifths of them counted one time only. The top ten hold about 15% of the sample.

Material for sequencing was lung tumor tissue. The source of this sequence is a man between 70 and 80 years old with non-small cell lung cancer. The rearrangement joined TRBV11-2 to TRBJ2-7; 11 central nucleotides agree with TRBD2. Here is the DNA: TGTGCCAGCAACTTAAATCCGGGACTAGCGGAAGTTCGAGAGCAGTACTTC. It translates as CASNLNPGLAEVREQYF.